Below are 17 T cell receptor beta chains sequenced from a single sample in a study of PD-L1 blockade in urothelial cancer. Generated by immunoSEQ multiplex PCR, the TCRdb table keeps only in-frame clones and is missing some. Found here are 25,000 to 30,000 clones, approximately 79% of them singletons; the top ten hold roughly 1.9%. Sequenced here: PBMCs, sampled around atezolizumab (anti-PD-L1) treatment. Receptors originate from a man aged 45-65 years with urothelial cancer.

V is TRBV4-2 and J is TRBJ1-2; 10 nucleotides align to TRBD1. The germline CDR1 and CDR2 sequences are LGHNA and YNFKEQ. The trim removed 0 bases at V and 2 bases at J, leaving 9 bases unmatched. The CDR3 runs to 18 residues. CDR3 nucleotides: TGTGCCAGCAGCCAAGATGAGACAGGGGGCGAACGAAACTATGGCTACACCTTC. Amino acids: CASSQDETGGERNYGYTF.

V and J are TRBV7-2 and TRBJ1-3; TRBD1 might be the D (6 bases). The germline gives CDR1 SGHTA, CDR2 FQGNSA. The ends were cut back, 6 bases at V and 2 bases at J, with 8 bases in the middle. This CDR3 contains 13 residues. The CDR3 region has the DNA TGTGCCAGCAGACAGGGCGCTGGAAACACCATATATTTT. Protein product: CASRQGAGNTIYF.

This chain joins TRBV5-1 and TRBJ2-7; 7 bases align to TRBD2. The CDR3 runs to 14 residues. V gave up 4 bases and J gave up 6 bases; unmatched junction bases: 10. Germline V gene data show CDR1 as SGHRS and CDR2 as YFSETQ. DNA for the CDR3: TGCGCCAGCAGCCCCCAGGGAGCGGGGCGCGAGCAGTACTTC. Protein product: CASSPQGAGREQYF.

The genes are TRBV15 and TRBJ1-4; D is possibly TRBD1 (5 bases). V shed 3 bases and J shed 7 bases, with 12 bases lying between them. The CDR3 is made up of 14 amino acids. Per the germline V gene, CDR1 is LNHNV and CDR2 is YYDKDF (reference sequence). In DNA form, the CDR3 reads TGTGCCACCAGCAGGCCCCACAGGTCTGAAAAACTGTTTTTT. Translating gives CATSRPHRSEKLFF.

The CDR3 loop is CASSHGLAGRIETQYF. CDR3 DNA sequence: TGTGCCAGCAGCCACGGTCTAGCGGGGAGGATAGAGACCCAGTACTTC. The chain is built from TRBV6-6 and TRBJ2-5; 9 nucleotides match TRBD2. The CDR3 runs 16 residues. Per the germline V gene, CDR1 is MNHNY and CDR2 is SVGAGI (reference sequence). Trimming cost V 6 bases and J 4 bases; bases outside gene matches: 12.

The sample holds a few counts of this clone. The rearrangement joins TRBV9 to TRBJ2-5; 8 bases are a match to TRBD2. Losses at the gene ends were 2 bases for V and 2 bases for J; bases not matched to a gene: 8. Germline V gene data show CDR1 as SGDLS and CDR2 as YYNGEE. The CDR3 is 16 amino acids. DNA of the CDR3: TGTGCCAGCAGCGTTGGTAGCACGGGGGGGCAAGAGACCCAGTACTTC. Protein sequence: CASSVGSTGGQETQYF.

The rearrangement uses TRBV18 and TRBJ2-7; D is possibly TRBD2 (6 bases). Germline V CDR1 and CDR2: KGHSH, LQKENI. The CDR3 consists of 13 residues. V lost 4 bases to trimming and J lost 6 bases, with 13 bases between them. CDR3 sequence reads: CASSRDWSSEQYV. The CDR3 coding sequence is TGTGCCAGCTCACGGGACTGGTCTAGCGAGCAGTACGTC.

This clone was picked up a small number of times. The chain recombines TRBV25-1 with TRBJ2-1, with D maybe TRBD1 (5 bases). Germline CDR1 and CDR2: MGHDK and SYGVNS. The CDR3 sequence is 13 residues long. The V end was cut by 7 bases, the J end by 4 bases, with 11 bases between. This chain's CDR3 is CASTKDKYNEQFF. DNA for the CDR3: TGTGCCAGCACCAAGGACAAGTACAATGAGCAGTTCTTC.

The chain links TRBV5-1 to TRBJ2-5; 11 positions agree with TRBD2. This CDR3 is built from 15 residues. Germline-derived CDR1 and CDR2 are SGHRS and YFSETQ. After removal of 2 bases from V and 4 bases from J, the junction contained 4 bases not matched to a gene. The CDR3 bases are TGCGCCAGCAGCTTTAGCGGGGGGGCGGGAGAGACCCAGTACTTC. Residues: CASSFSGGAGETQYF.

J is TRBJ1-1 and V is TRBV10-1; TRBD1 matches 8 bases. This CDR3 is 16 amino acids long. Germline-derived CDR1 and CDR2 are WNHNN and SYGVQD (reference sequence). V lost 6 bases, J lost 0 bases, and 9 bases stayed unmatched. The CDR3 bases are TGCGCCAGCAGGCGATGGACAGGGACTTTGAACACTGAAGCTTTCTTT. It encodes CASRRWTGTLNTEAFF.

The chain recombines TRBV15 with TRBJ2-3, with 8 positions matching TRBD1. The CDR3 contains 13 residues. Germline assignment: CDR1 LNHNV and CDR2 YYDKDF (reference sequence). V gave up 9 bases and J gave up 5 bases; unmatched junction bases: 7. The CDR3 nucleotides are TGTGCCACACGCAGGGGGCGCCAAGATACGCAGTATTTT. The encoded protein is CATRRGRQDTQYF.

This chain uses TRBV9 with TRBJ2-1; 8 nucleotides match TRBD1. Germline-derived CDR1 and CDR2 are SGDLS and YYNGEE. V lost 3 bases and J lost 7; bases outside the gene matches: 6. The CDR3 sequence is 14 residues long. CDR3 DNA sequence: TGTGCCAGCAGCGCTAAGGACAGGGCTAATGAGCAGTTCTTC. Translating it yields CASSAKDRANEQFF.

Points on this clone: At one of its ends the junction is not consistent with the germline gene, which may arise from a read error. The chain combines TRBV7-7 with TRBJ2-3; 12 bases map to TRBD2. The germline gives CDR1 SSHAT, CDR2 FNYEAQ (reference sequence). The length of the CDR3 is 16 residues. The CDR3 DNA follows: TGTGCTAGCAGCTCCGGACTAGCGGGAACCACAGATACGCAGTATTTT. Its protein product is CASSSGLAGTTDTQYF.

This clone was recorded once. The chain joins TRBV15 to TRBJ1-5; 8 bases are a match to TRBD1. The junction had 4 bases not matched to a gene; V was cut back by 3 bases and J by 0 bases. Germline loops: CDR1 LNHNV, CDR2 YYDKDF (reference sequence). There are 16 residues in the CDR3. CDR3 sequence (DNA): TGTGCCACCAGCAGTCACAGGGGGTATAGCAATCAGCCCCAGCATTTT. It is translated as CATSSHRGYSNQPQHF.

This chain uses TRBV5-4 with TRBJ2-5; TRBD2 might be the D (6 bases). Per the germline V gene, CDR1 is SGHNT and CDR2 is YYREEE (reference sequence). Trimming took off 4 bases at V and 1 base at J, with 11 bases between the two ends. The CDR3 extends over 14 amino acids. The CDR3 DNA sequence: TGTGCCAGCAGCGGGTTAGCGGTCCAAGAGACCCAGTACTTC. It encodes CASSGLAVQETQYF.

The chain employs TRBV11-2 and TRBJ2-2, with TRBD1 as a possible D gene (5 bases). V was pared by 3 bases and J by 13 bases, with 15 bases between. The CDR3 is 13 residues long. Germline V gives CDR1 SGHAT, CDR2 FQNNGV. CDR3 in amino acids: CASSLERQLGLFF. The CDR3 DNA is TGTGCCAGCAGCTTGGAGAGACAGTTGGGGCTGTTTTTT.

The CDR3 DNA reads TGTGCCGCACGAACTTCGGACAGGGGGCATGGCTACACCTTC. Its protein product is CAARTSDRGHGYTF. The chain has TRBV7-9 and TRBJ1-2; 11 bases align to TRBD1. The V and J ends lost 11 bases and 6 bases, in that order; junction bases with no gene match: 11. The germline gives CDR1 SEHNR, CDR2 FQNEAQ (reference sequence). CDR3 size: 14 residues.